The clone carrying this TCR beta chain was counted a few times. Its antigen remains unidentified. A second PCR, run for about 7 to 11 cycles, used a sample-barcoded 5' primer plus a J-beta primer mix. TCRdb re-analysed the 5' RACE reads in MiXCR, keeping a single row per CDR3 protein. Counted here are hundreds of thousands of distinct CDR3 sequences, around a fifth occurring once; the ten biggest clones make up roughly 22%. The germline V gene has CDR1 PRHDT and CDR2 FYEKMQ (reference sequence). CDR3 length: 18 amino acids. Deletions cut 5 bases from V and 1 base from J, with 22 bases between. This specimen comes from a study of blood T cells in healthy people across ages. Broader study findings: Researchers judged that diversity estimates from one million T cells fell short of true values. Older age went with lower TCR beta diversity per million T cells, in a roughly linear way.

The J gene is TRBJ2-3, the V gene TRBV13, with D unclear. Sequences were obtained from blood. The sequence came from a man aged 70-80 years in good health. The CDR3 reads CASSIGGPGLVGTDTQYF. The CDR3 nucleotides are TGTGCCAGCAGCATCGGTGGGCCAGGTCTTGTGGGCACAGATACGCAGTATTTT.